In this sample, the clone carrying this T cell receptor beta chain turned up a few times. Antigen: not known. These data are taken from a study of cytomegalovirus exposure and HLA in healthy donors. Study in general: In a previous analysis, 110 million or so unique TCR beta sequences were found from some 200 million T cells. The study, taken as a whole, reports: Among TCR beta chains, those listed as cytomegalovirus-associated numbered some 170. Published work reported that the classifier diagnosed cytomegalovirus status with high specificity and sensitivity. TCR beta V segments were, for the most part, productive about 87% or about 30% of the time in an earlier analysis.

PCR used 60 Vbeta primers and 13 Jbeta primers. Here immunoSEQ multiplex PCR was the method, and the copy in TCRdb shows in-frame clones only, minus some. This table holds 90,000 to 110,000 clones, 81% found once. This CDR3 is built from 14 residues. The germline CDR1 and CDR2 sequences are KGHSH and LQKENI. The ends were cut back, 6 bases at V and 3 bases at J, with 12 bases in the middle. The specimen sequenced was PBMCs. This receptor was identified in a woman aged 25 to 45 in good health and CMV-seronegative. The V call is TRBV18, the J call TRBJ2-1; TRBD2 is a possible D gene (6 bases). Here the CDR3 reads CASSMTGGYNEQFF. In DNA, the CDR3 is TGTGCCAGCTCCATGACCGGGGGCTACAATGAGCAGTTCTTC.